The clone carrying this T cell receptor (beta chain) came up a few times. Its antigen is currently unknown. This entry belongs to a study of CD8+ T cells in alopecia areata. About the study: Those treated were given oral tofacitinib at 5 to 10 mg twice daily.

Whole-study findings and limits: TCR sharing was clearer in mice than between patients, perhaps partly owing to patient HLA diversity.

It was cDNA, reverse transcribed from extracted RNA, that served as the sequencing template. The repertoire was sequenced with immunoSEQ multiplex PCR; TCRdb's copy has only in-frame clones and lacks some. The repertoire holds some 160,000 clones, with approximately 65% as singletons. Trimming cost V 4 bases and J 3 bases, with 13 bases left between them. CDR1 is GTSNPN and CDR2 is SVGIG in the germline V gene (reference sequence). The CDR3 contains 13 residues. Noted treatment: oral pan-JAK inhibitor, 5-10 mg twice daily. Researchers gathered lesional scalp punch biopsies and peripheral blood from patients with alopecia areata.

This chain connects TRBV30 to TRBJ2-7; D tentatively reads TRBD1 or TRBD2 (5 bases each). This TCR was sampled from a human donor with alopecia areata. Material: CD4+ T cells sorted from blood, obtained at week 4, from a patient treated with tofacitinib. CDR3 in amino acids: CAWTTNGGYEQYF. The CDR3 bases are TGTGCCTGGACCACCAATGGGGGCTACGAGCAGTACTTC.